Following are 25 T cell receptor beta chains from one sample sequenced in a study of spatial heterogeneity in lung cancer. TCRdb called the 5' RACE reads again in MiXCR, with one record for every CDR3 protein. The sample contains roughly 79,000 distinct CDR3 sequences, about 8% of which appear only once. Time point indicated: sample taken at primary tumor resection. This material consisted of PBMCs, taken at surgery. The receptor source for this set is a male donor with early-stage non-small cell lung cancer.

This clonotype was seen more than once but under ten times. The rearrangement uses TRBV14 and TRBJ2-1, with 7 bases fitting TRBD2. The germline V gene has CDR1 SGHDN and CDR2 FVKESK. The CDR3 has 13 residues. The ends lost 5 bases at V and 7 bases at J; junction bases unmatched: 5. CDR3 in amino acids: CASSYTLANEQFF. The CDR3 bases are TGTGCCAGCAGCTACACACTAGCGAATGAGCAGTTCTTC. The full variable domain, completed using reference TRBV14 and TRBJ2-1, is EAGVTQFPSHSVIEKGQTVTLRCDPISGHDNLYWYRRVMGKEIKFLLHFVKESKQDESGMPNNRFLAERTGGTYSTLKVQPAELEDSGVYFCASSYTLANEQFFGPGTRLTVL.

This clonotype was detected many times. The V gene is TRBV5-1, the J gene TRBJ1-2, with D unclear. This CDR3 is 13 amino acids long. In germline, CDR1 is SGHRS, CDR2 YFSETQ. The V end was cut by 2 bases, the J end by 4 bases, with 9 bases between. The CDR3 DNA follows: TGCGCCAGCAGCTTTGACAAGACCTATGGCTACACCTTC. This gives the protein CASSFDKTYGYTF.

The chain carries TRBV11-2 and TRBJ2-7; 8 bases match TRBD1. CDR3 size: 14 residues. The germline gives CDR1 SGHAT, CDR2 FQNNGV. J lost 4 bases, V lost 1 base, and 3 bases had no gene match. CDR3 DNA: TGTGCCAGCAGCTTAGGGACAGGGAGGTACGAGCAGTACTTC. Translated, it gives CASSLGTGRYEQYF. Full variable domain (missing parts from reference TRBV11-2 and TRBJ2-7): EAGVAQSPRYKIIEKRQSVAFWCNPISGHATLYWYQQILGQGPKLLIQFQNNGVVDDSQLPKDRFSAERLKGVDSTLKIQPAKLEDSAVYLCASSLGTGRYEQYFGPGTRLTVT.

CDR3 residues: CASSDGGWAGTQYF. The DNA for the CDR3 is TGTGCCAGCAGTGACGGTGGCTGGGCGGGGACCCAGTACTTC. V is TRBV2 and J is TRBJ2-5, with D tentatively TRBD2 (5 bases). This CDR3 region has 14 residues. V was clipped by 3 bases and J by 7 bases, with 15 bases between them. Germline CDR1 is SNHLY and CDR2 is FYNNEI.

The V call is TRBV3-1, the J call TRBJ1-2, with a possible D match to TRBD1 (5 bases). The CDR3 spans 15 residues. Germline CDR1 is LGHDT and CDR2 is YNNKEL (reference sequence). V was trimmed by 3 bases and J by 3 bases, leaving 14 bases between them. Written as DNA, the CDR3 is TGTGCCAGCAGCCAGCCCGGAGGGGCTTACTATGGCTACACCTTC. This codes for CASSQPGGAYYGYTF.

This clonotype was counted ten times or more. The V gene is TRBV6-2 or TRBV6-3, the J gene TRBJ1-5; D is uncertain. This CDR3 region has 14 residues. CDR1 is MNHEY, CDR2 SVGEGT, per germline. V lost 5 bases, J lost 4 bases, and 12 bases lay in between. In DNA, the CDR3 is TGTGCCAGCAGTCTCCTACAGAGAAATCAGCCCCAGCATTTT. This encodes CASSLLQRNQPQHF.

This clonotype was counted between two and nine times. The V call is TRBV12-3 or TRBV12-4, the J call TRBJ2-2, with a weak D call TRBD1 (6 bases). Trimming shortened V by 3 bases and J by 1 base, and 9 bases separated the two germline ends. This CDR3 comprises 15 residues. This chain's CDR3 is CASSLEGGNTGELFF. The CDR3 bases are TGTGCCAGCAGTTTGGAAGGGGGGAACACCGGGGAGCTGTTTTTT.

This clonotype was found a few times. The CDR3 is CAISESGEQYF. CDR3 bases: TGTGCCATCAGTGAGTCTGGCGAGCAGTACTTC. This rearrangement joins TRBV10-3 to TRBJ2-7, with unresolved D. CDR3 length equals 11 residues. V lost 0 bases and J 6 bases, leaving 3 bases between the germline ends. Germline CDR1 reads ENHRY; CDR2 reads SYGVKD.

The CDR3: CASSEVGGELFF. The CDR3 DNA is TGTGCCAGCAGTGAAGTGGGAGGGGAGCTGTTTTTT. The chain employs TRBV6-1 and TRBJ2-2; D call uncertain. The V end was cut by 1 base, the J end by 8 bases, with 5 bases between. Germline CDR1 MNHNS, CDR2 SASEGT. This CDR3 has 12 residues.

This sequence joins TRBV5-1 and TRBJ2-2, with D perhaps TRBD1 (5 bases). This CDR3 has 13 residues. CDR1 SGHRS and CDR2 YFSETQ come from the germline V gene. V lost 1 base, J lost 7 bases, and 8 bases lay in between. The CDR3 loop reads CASSLYDSGELFF. The CDR3 DNA sequence: TGCGCCAGCAGCTTGTACGACAGCGGGGAGCTGTTTTTT.

The chain recombines TRBV6-1 with TRBJ2-4; D is undetermined. Germline CDR1 reads MNHNS; CDR2 reads SASEGT. The V end was cut by 7 bases, the J end by 0 bases, with 7 bases between. The CDR3 length is 13 residues. The CDR3, as DNA: TGTGCCAGCACAGAAATAGCCAAAAACATTCAGTACTTC. This codes for CASTEIAKNIQYF.

In this sample, this clonotype turned up many times. The chain combines TRBV6-5 with TRBJ1-4, with D uncertain. The V gene lost 0 bases and the J gene lost 1 base, with 12 bases spanning the gap. The germline gives CDR1 MNHEY, CDR2 SVGAGI. This CDR3 spans 17 amino acids. CDR3 coding DNA: TGTGCCAGCAGTTACTCGATTTTAGGGATAACTAATGAAAAACTGTTTTTT. Translation: CASSYSILGITNEKLFF.

This clonotype turned up a few times. The CDR3: CASSLVSSGLSSYNEQFF. The CDR3 coding sequence is TGTGCCAGCAGCTTAGTATCTAGCGGGTTGAGCTCCTACAATGAGCAGTTCTTC. The J gene is TRBJ2-1, the V gene TRBV7-2; 8 nucleotides line up with TRBD2. The CDR3 runs to 18 residues. Germline V gene lookup returns CDR1 SGHTA and CDR2 FQGNSA. V lost 1 base to trimming and J lost 0 bases; unmatched junction nucleotides: 8.

This clonotype has just a few counts. The chain links TRBV24-1 to TRBJ2-7; TRBD1 matches at 7 bases. V lost 3 bases, J lost 5 bases, and 12 bases stayed unmatched. This CDR3 region has 16 residues. Germline V gives CDR1 KGHDR, CDR2 SFDVKD. CDR3 DNA sequence: TGTGCCACCAGTGATCCCACCAAGGGGGCCCAGAACGAGCAGTACTTC. Translated, it gives CATSDPTKGAQNEQYF.

The gene calls are TRBV11-2 and TRBJ1-4; D is uncertain. The CDR3 contains 15 residues. Deletions cut 1 base from V and 8 bases from J, with 14 bases between. Germline CDR1 and CDR2: SGHAT and FQNNGV. Written as DNA, the CDR3 is TGTGCCAGCAGCTTAGCAGGAGGCGTGAACGAAAAACTGTTTTTT. The encoded protein is CASSLAGGVNEKLFF.

This clonotype came up many times. This rearrangement joins TRBV4-3 to TRBJ1-5; D is undetermined. V lost 1 base and J lost 0, with 7 bases in between. Germline CDR1 is LGHNA and CDR2 is YSLEER. This CDR3 spans 15 amino acids. Here the CDR3 reads CASSQVISSNQPQHF. The DNA for the CDR3 is TGCGCCAGCAGCCAAGTTATAAGTAGCAATCAGCCCCAGCATTTT.

This clonotype occurred many times. The chain combines TRBV24-1 with TRBJ2-1; D ambiguous. Germline CDR1 KGHDR, CDR2 SFDVKD. V was cut by 6 bases and J by 7 bases, with 6 bases left in between. The CDR3 loop spans 11 amino acids. The CDR3 loop is CATSLRNEQFF. In DNA, the CDR3 is TGTGCCACCAGTTTGCGAAATGAGCAGTTCTTC.

This clonotype has a handful of counts. This chain links TRBV7-6 with TRBJ2-7; TRBD1 agrees at 7 bases. The CDR3 covers 14 residues. Germline CDR1 is SGHVS and CDR2 is FNYEAQ. The junction had 9 bases not matched to a gene; V was cut back by 6 bases and J by 4 bases. CDR3 sequence: CASSQRQGLYEQYF. Written as DNA, the CDR3 is TGTGCCAGCAGTCAGCGACAGGGTCTATACGAGCAGTACTTC.

This clonotype was observed a handful of times. The chain has TRBV7-7 and TRBJ2-2, with TRBD2 identical over 13 bases. V dropped 6 bases and J dropped 0; count of bases not matched to a gene: 4. The CDR3 length is 17 residues. The germline V gene has CDR1 SSHAT and CDR2 FNYEAQ (reference sequence). CDR3 nucleotides: TGTGCCAGCAGGCCGGGACTAGCGGGATCGAACACCGGGGAGCTGTTTTTT. This sequence encodes CASRPGLAGSNTGELFF.

This clonotype was found many times. The chain is built from TRBV18 and TRBJ2-2; the match to TRBD1 covers 7 bases. Germline assignment: CDR1 KGHSH and CDR2 LQKENI. CDR3 length: 14 residues. V trimming: 4 bases; J trimming: 6 bases; junction bases outside the gene matches: 5. Here the CDR3 reads CASSLYDRAGELFF. CDR3 DNA sequence: TGTGCCAGCTCACTATACGACAGGGCCGGGGAGCTGTTTTTT.

This clonotype has a handful of counts. V usage is TRBV20-1 and J usage is TRBJ1-2; TRBD1 matches 7 bases. Germline trimming cut 5 bases from V and 4 bases from J; bases unmatched to any gene: 10. The CDR3 runs to 14 residues. Germline V gives CDR1 DFQATT, CDR2 SNEGSKA (reference sequence). CDR3: CSARQRGTAYGYTF. CDR3 sequence (DNA): TGCAGTGCTCGTCAACGCGGGACAGCCTATGGCTACACCTTC.

J is TRBJ2-7 and V is TRBV3-1; possibly TRBD2 for D (5 bases). The CDR3 is made up of 15 amino acids. The ends were cut back, 3 bases at V and 7 bases at J, with 19 bases in the middle. Germline V gene lookup returns CDR1 LGHDT and CDR2 YNNKEL (reference sequence). The CDR3 region has the DNA TGTGCCAGCAGCCAGTCTATTCGTCGGGATTCGGAGCAGTACTTC. Amino acids: CASSQSIRRDSEQYF.

The J gene is TRBJ2-1, the V gene TRBV6-6, with D maybe TRBD2 (5 bases). The germline CDR1 and CDR2 sequences are MNHNY and SVGAGI (reference sequence). Trimming removed 5 bases from V and 6 bases from J, with 11 bases in between. This CDR3 has 13 amino acids. CDR3 DNA: TGTGCCAGCAGTGACTACGTTTTCAATGAGCAGTTCTTC. Protein product: CASSDYVFNEQFF.

This clonotype was observed many times. V usage is TRBV20-1 and J usage is TRBJ1-5; tentatively, D is TRBD1 (5 bases). The CDR3 loop spans 13 amino acids. Germline-derived CDR1 and CDR2 are DFQATT and SNEGSKA (reference sequence). V lost 3 bases to trimming and J lost 6 bases, with 12 bases between them. The CDR3 sequence: CSARGRGSQPQHF. The CDR3 DNA sequence: TGCAGTGCTAGGGGGAGGGGAAGTCAGCCCCAGCATTTT.

Ten or more counts support this clonotype. The rearrangement links TRBV19 to TRBJ2-3; no clear D. Germline V gene data show CDR1 as LNHDA and CDR2 as SQIVND (reference sequence). The length of the CDR3 is 15 residues. V was pared by 2 bases and J by 2 bases, with 11 bases between. DNA of the CDR3: TGTGCCAGTAGTATATTGGGCGGCTCCACAGATACGCAGTATTTT. Translation: CASSILGGSTDTQYF.